Listed below are T cell receptor beta chains from one sample, sequenced in a study of blood T cells in healthy people across ages. TCRdb ran MiXCR on the 5' RACE reads and lists one entry per CDR3 protein. Of 380,000 or so distinct CDR3 sequences in the sample, about 52% were seen once. The material sequenced was blood. These receptors all come from a man in his 60s in good health. Both conserved end residues are part of each CDR3.

j_gene: TRBJ1-5; v_gene: TRBV15; CDR3aa: CATSRDLFGSNQPQHF
j_gene: TRBJ1-5; v_gene: TRBV7-8; CDR3aa: CASSLWTEGLQPQHF
j_gene: TRBJ2-5; v_gene: TRBV20-1; CDR3aa: CSARKGTGQETQYF
j_gene: TRBJ1-5; v_gene: TRBV10-3; CDR3aa: CAISDRTDGSQHF
j_gene: NA; v_gene: TRBV29-1; CDR3aa: CSVEDLPGSEQYF
j_gene: TRBJ2-7; v_gene: TRBV7-2; CDR3aa: CASSRRQAYEQYF
j_gene: TRBJ2-2; v_gene: TRBV4-3; CDR3aa: CASSQEPTRDIIGELFF
j_gene: TRBJ2-3; v_gene: TRBV7-2; CDR3aa: CASSLDGRSHTQYF
j_gene: TRBJ2-7; v_gene: TRBV20-1; CDR3aa: CSAPDEFYEQYF
j_gene: TRBJ1-5; v_gene: TRBV6-2/TRBV6-3; CDR3aa: CASSPTATGKGSNQPQHF
j_gene: TRBJ1-4; v_gene: TRBV12-3/TRBV12-4; CDR3aa: CTSSRGLGGAEVRKLFF